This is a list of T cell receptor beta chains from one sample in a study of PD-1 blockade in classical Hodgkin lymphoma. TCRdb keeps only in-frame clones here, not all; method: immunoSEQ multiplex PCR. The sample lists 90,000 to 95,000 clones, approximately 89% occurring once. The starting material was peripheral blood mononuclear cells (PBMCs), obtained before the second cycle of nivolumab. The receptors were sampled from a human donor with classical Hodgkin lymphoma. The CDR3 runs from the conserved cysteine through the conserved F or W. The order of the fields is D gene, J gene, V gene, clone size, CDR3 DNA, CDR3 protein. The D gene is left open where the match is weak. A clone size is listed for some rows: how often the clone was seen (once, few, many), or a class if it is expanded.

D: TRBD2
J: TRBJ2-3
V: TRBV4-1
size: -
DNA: TGCGCCAGCAGACCCCTTGGGCGGGAGGTTTCAGATACGCAGTATTTT
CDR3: CASRPLGREVSDTQYF

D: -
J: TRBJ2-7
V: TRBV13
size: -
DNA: TGTGCCAGCAGCTTAAGGATTGCCTACGAGCAGTACTTC
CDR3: CASSLRIAYEQYF

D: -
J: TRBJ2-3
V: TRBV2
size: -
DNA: TGTGCCAGCAGTGATTGGGGGGTCGCAGATACGCAGTATTTT
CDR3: CASSDWGVADTQYF

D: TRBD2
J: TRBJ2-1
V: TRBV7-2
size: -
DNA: TGTGCCAGCAGCCCCATAGCGGGGGTGAACAATGAGCAGTTCTTC
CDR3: CASSPIAGVNNEQFF

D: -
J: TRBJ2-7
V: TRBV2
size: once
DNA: TGTGCCAGCAGTCCAATGCCGGGACACAGCTCCTACGAGCAGTACTTC
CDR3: CASSPMPGHSSYEQYF

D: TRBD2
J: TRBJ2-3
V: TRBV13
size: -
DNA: TGTGCCAGCAGCACGGGACTAGCGGGGAGGGGAGATACGCAGTATTTT
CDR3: CASSTGLAGRGDTQYF

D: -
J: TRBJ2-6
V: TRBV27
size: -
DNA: TGTGCCAGCAGTTTATCGCCCTCTGGGGCCAACGTCCTGACTTTC
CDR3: CASSLSPSGANVLTF

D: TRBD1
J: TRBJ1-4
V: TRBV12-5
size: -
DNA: TGTGCTGGGTTGGTAGGGGGCCGAACTAATGAAAAACTGTTTTTT
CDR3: CAGLVGGRTNEKLFF

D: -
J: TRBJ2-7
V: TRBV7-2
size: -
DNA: TGTGCCAGCAGCTCCATATCAGGGAACGGCGAGCAGTACTTC
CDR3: CASSSISGNGEQYF

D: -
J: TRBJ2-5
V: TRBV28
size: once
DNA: TGTGCCAGCAGTTTGGTGGGCCCCCAAGAGACCCAGTACTTC
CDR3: CASSLVGPQETQYF

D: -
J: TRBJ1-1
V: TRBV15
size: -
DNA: TGTGCCACCAGCAGAGAAGTTGTCAGGAACACTGAAGCTTTCTTT
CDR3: CATSREVVRNTEAFF

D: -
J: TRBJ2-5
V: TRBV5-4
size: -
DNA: TGTGCCAGCAGACTAGGGCCCGGCGAGACCCAGTACTTC
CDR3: CASRLGPGETQYF

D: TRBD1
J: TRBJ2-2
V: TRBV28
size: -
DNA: TGTGCCAGCAGTTTCCCGGACAGGTCGGGCACCGGGGAGCTGTTTTTT
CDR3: CASSFPDRSGTGELFF

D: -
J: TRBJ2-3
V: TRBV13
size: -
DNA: TGTGCCAGCAGCTCCATAAAATATGGGGGCATCGCCACAGATACGCAGTATTTT
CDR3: CASSSIKYGGIATDTQYF

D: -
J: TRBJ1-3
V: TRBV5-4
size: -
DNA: TGTGCCAGCAGCCCGGGTATCTCTGGAAACACCATATATTTT
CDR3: CASSPGISGNTIYF

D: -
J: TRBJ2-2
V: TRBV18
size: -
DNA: TGTGCCAGCTCCCTCGTCGGGGCCGGGGAGCTGTTTTTT
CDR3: CASSLVGAGELFF

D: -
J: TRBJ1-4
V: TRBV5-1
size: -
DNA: TGCGCCAGCAGCTTGGTTCCGGGGGCGGCAACTAATGAAAAACTGTTTTTT
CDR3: CASSLVPGAATNEKLFF

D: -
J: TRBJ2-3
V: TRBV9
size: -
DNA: TGTGCCAGCAGCGTAGCTCCCGGAGTAGGTGACACGCAGTATTTT
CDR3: CASSVAPGVGDTQYF

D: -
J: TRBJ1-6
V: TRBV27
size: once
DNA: TGTGCCAGCAGGACGGGGACTTCACCCCTCCACTTT
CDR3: CASRTGTSPLHF

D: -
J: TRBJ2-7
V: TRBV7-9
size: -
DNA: TGTGCCAGCAGCTTAGCGCTATCGGTGGAAGAGCAGTACTTC
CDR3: CASSLALSVEEQYF

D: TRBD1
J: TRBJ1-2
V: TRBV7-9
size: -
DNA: TGTGCCAGCAGCTACGGACAGGGTAGCGGCTACACCTTC
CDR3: CASSYGQGSGYTF

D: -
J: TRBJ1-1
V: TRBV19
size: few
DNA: TGTGCCAGTAGTATCGGAAACACTGAAGCTTTCTTT
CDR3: CASSIGNTEAFF

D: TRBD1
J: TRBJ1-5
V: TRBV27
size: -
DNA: TGTGCCACCGACCTTCGACAGGGTCAACAGCCCCAGCATTTT
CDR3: CATDLRQGQQPQHF

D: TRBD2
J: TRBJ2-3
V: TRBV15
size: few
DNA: TGTGCCACCAGCAGAGTTCGGACTAGCGGGAGGTTATCCGCAGATACGCAGTATTTT
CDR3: CATSRVRTSGRLSADTQYF

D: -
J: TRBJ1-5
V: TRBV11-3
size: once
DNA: TGTGCCAGCAGCTTTGGACCTTGGGGGAGCAATCAGCCCCAGCATTTT
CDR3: CASSFGPWGSNQPQHF

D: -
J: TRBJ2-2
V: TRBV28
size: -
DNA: TGTGCCAGCACGAGGGTCCGGGGCACCGGGGAGCTGTTTTTT
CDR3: CASTRVRGTGELFF

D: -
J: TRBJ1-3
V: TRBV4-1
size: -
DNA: TGCGCCAGCAGCCAAGGGCTTCGTGGAAACACCATATATTTT
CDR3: CASSQGLRGNTIYF

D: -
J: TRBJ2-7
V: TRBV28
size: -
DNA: TGTGCCAGCAGTCGTTACAGGGTAGTAAACGAGCAGTACTTC
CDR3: CASSRYRVVNEQYF

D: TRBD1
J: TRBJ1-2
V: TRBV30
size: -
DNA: TGTGCCTGGAGTGTAGGGGACAGGGTCTATGGCTACACCTTC
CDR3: CAWSVGDRVYGYTF

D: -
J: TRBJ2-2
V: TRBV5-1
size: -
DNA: TGCGCCAGCAGCTTGATGGGGGAGCTGTTTTTT
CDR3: CASSLMGELFF

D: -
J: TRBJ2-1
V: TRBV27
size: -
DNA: TGTGCCAGCAAGCACAGAGGCTCCTACAATGAGCAGTTCTTC
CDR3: CASKHRGSYNEQFF

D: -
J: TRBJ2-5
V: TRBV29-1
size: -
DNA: TGCAGCGCCTGTGTGGGAGCAGGGGTGGCGGAGACCCAGTACTTC
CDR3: CSACVGAGVAETQYF

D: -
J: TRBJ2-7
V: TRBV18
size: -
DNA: TGTGCCAGCTCACCATGGGACAACCTGGGGGAGCAGTACTTC
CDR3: CASSPWDNLGEQYF

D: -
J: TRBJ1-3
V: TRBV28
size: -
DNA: TGTGCCAGCAGTTTCGGTGGAAACACCATATATTTT
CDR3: CASSFGGNTIYF

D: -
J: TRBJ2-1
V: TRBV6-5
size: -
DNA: TGTGCCAGCAGTCAGGAGATCTACAATGAGCAGTTCTTC
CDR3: CASSQEIYNEQFF

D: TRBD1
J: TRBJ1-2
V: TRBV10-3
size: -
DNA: TGTGCCATCAGCAAGACAGGGGGTGGCTACACCTTC
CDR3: CAISKTGGGYTF

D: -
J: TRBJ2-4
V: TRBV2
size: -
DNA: TGTGCCATTCTACAGGGACTACTAGCCAAAAACATTCAGTACTTC
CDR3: CAILQGLLAKNIQYF

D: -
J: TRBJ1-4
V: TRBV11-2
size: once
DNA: TGTGCCAGCAGCTTAGATTTGGGGGCTAAGGAAAAACTGTTTTTT
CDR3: CASSLDLGAKEKLFF

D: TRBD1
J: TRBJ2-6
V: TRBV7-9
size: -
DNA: TGTGCCAGCAAAGGGGGCGGCTCTGGGGCCAACGTCCTGACTTTC
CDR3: CASKGGGSGANVLTF

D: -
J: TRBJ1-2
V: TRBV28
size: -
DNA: TGTGCCAGCAGCCTCGGAACAGGGTTAACTAACTATGGCTACACCTTC
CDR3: CASSLGTGLTNYGYTF

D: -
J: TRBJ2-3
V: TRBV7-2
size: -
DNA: TGTGCCAGCAGCCCTGTCTTTTTCGATAGCACAGATACGCAGTATTTT
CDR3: CASSPVFFDSTDTQYF

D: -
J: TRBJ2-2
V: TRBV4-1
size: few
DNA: TGCGCCAGCAGCCAAGACCACAGGGTAATCGGGGAGCTGTTTTTT
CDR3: CASSQDHRVIGELFF

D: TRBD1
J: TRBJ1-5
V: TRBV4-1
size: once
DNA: TGCGCCAGCAGCCAGGACAGGGATCAGCCCCAGCATTTT
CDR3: CASSQDRDQPQHF

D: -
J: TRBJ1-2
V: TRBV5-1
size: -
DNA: TGCGCCAGCAGCCTCGGGGAGGGAGGAGGTGCCTTC
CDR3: CASSLGEGGGAF

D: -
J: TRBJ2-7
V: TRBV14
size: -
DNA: TGTGCCAGCAGCCAAGTGGACAGATACGAGCAGTACTTC
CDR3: CASSQVDRYEQYF

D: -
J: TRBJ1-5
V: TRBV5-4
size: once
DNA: TGTGCCAGCAGCTTGTGGGATGGGGGAGGCAATCAGCCCCAGCATTTT
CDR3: CASSLWDGGGNQPQHF

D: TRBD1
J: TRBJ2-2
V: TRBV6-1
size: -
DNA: TGTGCCAGCAGGACAGGGTACACCGGGGAGCTGTTTTTT
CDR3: CASRTGYTGELFF

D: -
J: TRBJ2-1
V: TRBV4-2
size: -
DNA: TGTGCCAGCAGCCAAGATTTGGCGAGGAGCTCCTACAATGAGCAGTTCTTC
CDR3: CASSQDLARSSYNEQFF

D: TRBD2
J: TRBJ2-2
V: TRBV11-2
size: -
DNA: TGTGCCAGCAGCTTAGCCCAGGCGGGAGTTGTGGCGGAGCTGTTTTTT
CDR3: CASSLAQAGVVAELFF

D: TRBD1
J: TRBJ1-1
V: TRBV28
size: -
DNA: TGTGCCAGCAGTTGGACAGGGTCTTTCACTGAAGCTTTCTTT
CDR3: CASSWTGSFTEAFF

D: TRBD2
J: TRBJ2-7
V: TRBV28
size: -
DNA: TGTGCCAGCAGTCGACCGGGACTAGCGGGAGGAAGTGGTGAGCAGTACTTC
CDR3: CASSRPGLAGGSGEQYF

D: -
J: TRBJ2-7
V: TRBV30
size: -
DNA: TGTGCCTGGGTCGGGACGAATTCTCGCTACGAGCAGTACTTC
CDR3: CAWVGTNSRYEQYF

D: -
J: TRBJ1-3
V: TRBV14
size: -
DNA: TGTGCCAGCAGCGTTGCCGGGAATGGAAACACCATATATTTT
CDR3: CASSVAGNGNTIYF

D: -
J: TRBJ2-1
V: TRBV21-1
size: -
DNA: TGTGCCAGCAGCGCCCGGACAGGGGTTTCCTTCTTTCCGTTAAGCTCCTACAATGAGCAGTTCTTC
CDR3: CASSARTGVSFFPLSSYNEQFF

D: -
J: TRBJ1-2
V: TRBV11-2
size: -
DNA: TGTGCCAGCAGCTCGGACGGTAGCTATGGCTACACCTTC
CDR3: CASSSDGSYGYTF

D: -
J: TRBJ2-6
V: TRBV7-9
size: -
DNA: TGTGCCAGCAGTAAAGGGGGTAGTGGGGCCAACGTCCTGACTTTC
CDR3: CASSKGGSGANVLTF

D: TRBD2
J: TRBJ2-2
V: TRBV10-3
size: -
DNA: TGTGCCATCAGTGAGACTAGCGGGAGAGGCACCGGGGAGCTGTTTTTT
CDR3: CAISETSGRGTGELFF

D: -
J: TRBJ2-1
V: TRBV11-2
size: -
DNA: TGTGCCAGCAGCTTCAGGCAGGGAGTCAACAATGAGCAGTTCTTC
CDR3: CASSFRQGVNNEQFF

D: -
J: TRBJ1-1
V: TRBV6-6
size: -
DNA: TGTGCCAGTTCTGTCTGGACTGAAGCTTTCTTT
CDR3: CASSVWTEAFF